The present T cell receptor (beta chain) was sequenced within a study of blood T cell repertoires in COVID-19. Study information: T cells, B-cell-depleted T cells, or PBMCs provided the cDNA or gDNA that served as material.

Authors' analysis steps: Scientists estimated how many nucleated cells there were by amplifying reference gene primers. Measured with immunoSEQ multiplex PCR; TCRdb has only the in-frame clones, and not every one. For V, J and clone size, that table is used; D and trimming come from the DNA. This table holds around 270,000 clones, about 90% found once. The CDR3 is 14 amino acids. CDR1 is MDHEN and CDR2 is SYDVKM in the germline V gene. The V gene end was trimmed by 4 bases and the J gene end by 2 bases; junction bases not matched to a gene: 4. Sequenced input: PBMCs or T cells enriched from blood (not recorded which). V is TRBV28 and J is TRBJ2-7; TRBD2 matches 8 bases. The source of this sequence is a woman aged 40 to 50 who had been exposed to COVID-19. CDR3 in amino acids: CASSYRGGPYEQYF. DNA of the CDR3: TGTGCCAGCAGTTACCGGGGGGGCCCCTACGAGCAGTACTTC.